This T cell receptor (beta chain) stems from a study of T cell responses to AZD1222 COVID-19 vaccine. Study-level information: Investigators merged groups given second doses at roughly 4 or roughly 12 weeks. Whole-study findings and limits: Donors, mostly white British, included more females; clonal diversity was possibly underestimated. Among those given AZD1222, only five or six were seropositive at baseline. Mapped onto spike, vaccine-associated CD4 TCRs spanned it and were dominant at 160-218 and 743-854.

Libraries were prepared by immunoSEQ multiplex PCR; TCRdb keeps only in-frame clonotypes and omits some of them. The sample records some 130,000 clones, less than 95% being singletons. Note on this clone: Its antigen is undetermined.

V lost 3 bases and J lost 4, with 8 bases in between. This CDR3 spans 13 amino acids. Source: peripheral blood, taken on day 0 of AZD1222 vaccination. This sequence joins TRBV12-3 or TRBV12-4 and TRBJ2-3; no reliable D call. This sequence was found in an adult in good health. CDR3 DNA sequence: TGTGCCAGCAGTTTCGCTACCGCAGATACGCAGTATTTT. Protein sequence: CASSFATADTQYF.